A selection of T cell receptor beta chains follows, all from one sample in a study of graft-versus-host responses after intestinal transplantation. For these receptors, no antigen is known. Profiled with immunoSEQ multiplex PCR; TCRdb holds only in-frame clones, not every one. The sample lists around 67,000 clones, over 75% occurring once. Here the sequenced sample was unstimulated CD4+ T cells sorted from spleen or lymph node cells, taken before transplant. All receptors come from a human donor who was the organ donor for an intestinal transplant. Each CDR3 is given with its conserved first and last residue. D genes are given only for firm matches. Some rows have no size entry. The others give once, few or many, or a class for an expanded clone.

>TRBD2|TRBV13|TRBJ2-2|NA
TGTGCCAGCAGCGCGGGGGCGAACACCGGGGAGCTGTTTTTT
CASSAGANTGELFF
>TRBD2|TRBV6-5|TRBJ2-3|NA
TGTGCCAGCAGCCGGGGGGGCCCCACAGATACGCAGTATTTT
CASSRGGPTDTQYF
>NA|TRBV2|TRBJ1-5|once
TGTGCCAGCACTGAACAGGGACAGCCCCAGCATTTT
CASTEQGQPQHF
>NA|TRBV27|TRBJ1-5|NA
TGTGCCAGCAGCCTCACTAGGTTCGGGGATAGCAATCAGCCCCAGCATTTT
CASSLTRFGDSNQPQHF
>NA|TRBV9|TRBJ2-3|NA
TGTGCCAGCAGCGCGGGAACTACCCGCACAGATACGCAGTATTTT
CASSAGTTRTDTQYF
>TRBD1|TRBV5-1|TRBJ1-1|NA
TGCGCCAGCAGCTCAGGGGGCGGCACTGAAGCTTTCTTT
CASSSGGGTEAFF
>NA|TRBV19|TRBJ1-5|few
TGTGCCAGTACCCCGGGGGGAACACGGAATCAGCCCCAGCATTTT
CASTPGGTRNQPQHF
>NA|TRBV27|TRBJ1-5|NA
TGTGCCAGCAGTTTATTGGGGGGGCAGGAGGCCCAGCATTTT
CASSLLGGQEAQHF
>NA|TRBV9|TRBJ2-1|once
TGTGCCAGCAGCGCCCGGGGGGCAGGGTCGAATGAGCAGTTCTTC
CASSARGAGSNEQFF
>TRBD1|TRBV9|TRBJ2-2|NA
TGTGCCAGCAGCCCTCAGCAGGGGGCCCCCGGGGAGCTGTTTTTT
CASSPQQGAPGELFF
>NA|TRBV6-5|TRBJ2-5|NA
TGTGCCAGCAGTACCCGGGAGACCCAGTACTTC
CASSTRETQYF
>TRBD1|TRBV6-5|TRBJ2-3|NA
TGTGCCAGCAGTTACTCCGCAGGGGGAGATACGCAGTATTTT
CASSYSAGGDTQYF
>NA|TRBV28|TRBJ1-1|NA
TGTGCCAGCAGTTTATCTATTGAAGCTTTCTTT
CASSLSIEAFF
>TRBD1|TRBV5-4|TRBJ1-5|NA
TGTGCCAGCAGCCGGACAGGGAGTTATAGCAATCAGCCCCAGCATTTT
CASSRTGSYSNQPQHF
>NA|TRBV27|TRBJ1-6|NA
TGTGCCAGCAGCGCAGGGGCGGTAGTTTCACCCCTCCACTTT
CASSAGAVVSPLHF
>TRBD1|TRBV13|TRBJ1-4|NA
TGTGCCAGCAGTCGGGACAGGGAAGAAAAACTGTTTTTT
CASSRDREEKLFF
>TRBD1|TRBV15|TRBJ2-6|NA
TGTGCCACCAGCAGAGATCCCCGGGACAGGGCTGGGGCCAACGTCCTGACTTTC
CATSRDPRDRAGANVLTF
>TRBD1|TRBV7-3|TRBJ2-6|NA
TGTGCCAGCAGCCCGGGACAGGGGGCGCCCGGGGCCAACGTCCTGACTTTC
CASSPGQGAPGANVLTF
>NA|TRBV4-3|TRBJ2-1|NA
TGCGCCAGCAGCCTAACCCAGGGTACAGAGCAGTTCTTC
CASSLTQGTEQFF
>TRBD1|TRBV10-3|TRBJ1-2|NA
TGTGCCATCAGTGAGCCGGGACAGGGGGTTGCATATGGCTACACCTTC
CAISEPGQGVAYGYTF
>NA|TRBV5-4|TRBJ2-2|NA
TGTGCCAGCAGCCCGCCAAAGAGCGGGGAGCTGTTTTTT
CASSPPKSGELFF
>TRBD2|TRBV5-1|TRBJ2-1|NA
TGCGCCAGCAGCCCAACGCTAGCGGGGGGGTTCTACAATGAGCAGTTCTTC
CASSPTLAGGFYNEQFF
>TRBD1|TRBV6-1|TRBJ1-5|NA
TGTGCCAGCAGTGGTCGGACAGGGGGCGATAGCAATCAGCCCCAGCATTTT
CASSGRTGGDSNQPQHF
>TRBD1|TRBV2|TRBJ1-1|NA
TGTGCCAGCAGCGGACAGGGGTACACTGAAGCTTTCTTT
CASSGQGYTEAFF
>TRBD2|TRBV6-4|TRBJ2-1|NA
TGTGCCAGCAGTGACTCGAAGGTTAGCGGGGGTAATGAGCAGTTCTTC
CASSDSKVSGGNEQFF
>NA|TRBV6-5|TRBJ1-4|few
TGTGCCAGCAGGGGAGATAATGAAAAACTGTTTTTT
CASRGDNEKLFF
>NA|TRBV28|TRBJ1-5|once
TGTGCCAGCAGTATAACTGGAGGGTTGGATAATCAGCCCCAGCATTTT
CASSITGGLDNQPQHF